These 11 T cell receptor beta chains share one sample of origin, sequenced in a study of cytomegalovirus exposure and HLA in healthy donors. With 60 Vbeta and 13 Jbeta primers, the PCR was carried out. Repertoires were generated with immunoSEQ multiplex PCR, while TCRdb's copy carries only in-frame clones and drops some. This table has about 130,000 clones, over 75% appearing once. Material for sequencing was PBMCs. The receptors originated from a man aged 25 to 40 in good health.

V is TRBV30 and J is TRBJ1-2; 9 positions agree with TRBD1. CDR1 is GTSNPN, CDR2 SVGIG, per germline (reference sequence). V dropped 5 bases and J dropped 3; count of bases not matched to a gene: 16. This CDR3 region has 17 residues. The CDR3 spells CAWAQTGQGFSDYGYTF. CDR3 nucleotides: TGTGCCTGGGCCCAGACGGGACAGGGTTTTTCTGACTATGGCTACACCTTC.

The chain carries TRBV10-3 and TRBJ2-6; D remains unclear. CDR1 is ENHRY, CDR2 SYGVKD, per germline. The CDR3 runs 15 residues. V shed 6 bases and J shed 0 bases, with 9 bases lying between them. The DNA for the CDR3 is TGTGCCATCAGCCCAGCGATCTCTGGGGCCAACGTCCTGACTTTC. Its protein is CAISPAISGANVLTF.

This chain connects TRBV9 to TRBJ1-3; D ambiguous. The germline CDR1 and CDR2 sequences are SGDLS and YYNGEE. CDR3 length: 16 residues. The ends were cut back, 3 bases at V and 0 bases at J, with 13 bases in the middle. CDR3 nucleotides: TGTGCCAGCAGCGGCAATGGCGGTAGCTCTGGAAACACCATATATTTT. As protein: CASSGNGGSSGNTIYF.

V usage is TRBV7-9 and J usage is TRBJ2-2; 8 nucleotides align to TRBD2. Per germline, CDR1 SEHNR and CDR2 FQNEAQ (reference sequence). V lost 7 bases to trimming and J lost 6 bases; unmatched junction nucleotides: 10. The CDR3 loop spans 15 amino acids. The CDR3 bases are TGTGCCAGCACCCTTAGCGGGATTTTAGCCGGGGAGCTGTTTTTT. Translated: CASTLSGILAGELFF.

The table lists this clone with a count of one. This chain links TRBV5-4 with TRBJ2-2; D call uncertain. The CDR3 extends over 16 amino acids. In germline, CDR1 is SGHNT, CDR2 YYREEE (reference sequence). The V and J ends lost 4 bases and 4 bases respectively, with 17 bases between them. Here the CDR3 DNA reads TGTGCCAGCAGCCCCCCCGTGGGCGCCCTCACCGGGGAGCTGTTTTTT. Protein product: CASSPPVGALTGELFF.

This chain joins TRBV5-1 and TRBJ2-1; 11 positions agree with TRBD2. The CDR3 extends over 14 amino acids. The germline CDR1 and CDR2 sequences are SGHRS and YFSETQ. J was trimmed by 10 bases and V by 5 bases; bases with no gene match: 8. The CDR3 bases are TGCGCCAGCAGAACCGGGACTAGCGGCTCAGAGCAGTTCTTC. Its protein product is CASRTGTSGSEQFF.

The chain recombines TRBV6-5 with TRBJ2-1, with 13 bases aligning to TRBD2. Per the germline V gene, CDR1 is MNHEY and CDR2 is SVGAGI. The CDR3 covers 16 residues. The J segment lost 5 bases and the V segment lost 4 bases, leaving 5 bases of the junction unmatched. CDR3 loop: CASSSPGLAGHNEQFF. The CDR3 DNA reads as TGTGCCAGCAGTTCCCCGGGACTAGCGGGGCACAATGAGCAGTTCTTC.

DNA for the CDR3: TGTGCTAGTGGTTACGGGAGGGGAGTCGGGGAGCTGTTTTTT. It codes for CASGYGRGVGELFF. The rearrangement joins TRBV12-5 to TRBJ2-2; TRBD2 matches at 8 bases. Germline V gene lookup returns CDR1 LGHNT and CDR2 FRNRAP. Trimming removed 4 bases from V and 7 bases from J; junction bases left unmatched: 5. The CDR3 has 14 residues.

The chain couples TRBV6-1 to TRBJ1-1; 8 bases align to TRBD1. The germline V gene has CDR1 MNHNS and CDR2 SASEGT. V shed 6 bases, J shed 8 bases, and the junction held 5 bases outside the gene matches. The CDR3 contains 12 residues. The DNA of the CDR3 is TGTGCCAGCAGCTGGACAGGGAACGAAGCTTTCTTT. Translation: CASSWTGNEAFF.

The chain joins TRBV6-4 to TRBJ2-2, with D maybe TRBD2 (5 bases). Trimming pared 5 bases from V and 0 bases from J, leaving 10 bases between. This CDR3 region has 15 residues. From germline, CDR1 is MRHNA and CDR2 SNTAGT. This chain's CDR3 is CASSPRAPNTGELFF. CDR3 DNA sequence: TGTGCCAGCAGTCCGAGGGCCCCGAACACCGGGGAGCTGTTTTTT.

This clone has only one observation. The V gene is TRBV6-1, the J gene TRBJ2-1; 11 nucleotides align to TRBD1. This CDR3 is built from 13 residues. The ends lost 9 bases at V and 9 bases at J; junction bases unmatched: 7. The germline V gene has CDR1 MNHNS and CDR2 SASEGT. CDR3 sequence reads: CARWGQGGGEQFF. The CDR3 bases are TGTGCCAGGTGGGGACAGGGGGGAGGTGAGCAGTTCTTC.